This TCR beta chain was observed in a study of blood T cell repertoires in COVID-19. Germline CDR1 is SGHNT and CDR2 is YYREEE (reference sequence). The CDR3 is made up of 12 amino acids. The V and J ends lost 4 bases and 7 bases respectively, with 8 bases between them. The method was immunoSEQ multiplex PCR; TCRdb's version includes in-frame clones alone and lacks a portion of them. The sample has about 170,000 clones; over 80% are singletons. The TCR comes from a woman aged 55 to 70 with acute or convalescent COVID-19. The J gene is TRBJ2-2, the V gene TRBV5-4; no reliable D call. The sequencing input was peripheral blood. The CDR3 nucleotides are TGTGCCAGCAGCCCTAAGTACGGGGAGCTGTTTTTT. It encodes CASSPKYGELFF.